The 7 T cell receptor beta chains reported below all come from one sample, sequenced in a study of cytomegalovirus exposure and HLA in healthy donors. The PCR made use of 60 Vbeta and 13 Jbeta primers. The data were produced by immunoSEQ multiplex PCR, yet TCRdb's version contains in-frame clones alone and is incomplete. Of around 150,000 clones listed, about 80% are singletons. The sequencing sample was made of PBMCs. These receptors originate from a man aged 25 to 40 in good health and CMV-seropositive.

CDR3 residues: CASSVRDSNEQFF. The CDR3 DNA sequence: TGTGCCAGCAGCGTCCGGGACTCCAATGAGCAGTTCTTC. The gene calls are TRBV5-4 and TRBJ2-1; possible D gene TRBD2, 6 bases. Per germline, CDR1 SGHNT and CDR2 YYREEE (reference sequence). The CDR3 is 13 amino acids. The V and J ends lost 4 bases and 6 bases respectively, with 11 bases between them. The variable domain in full, completed from reference TRBV5-4 and TRBJ2-1, reads ETGVTQSPTHLIKTRGQQVTLRCSSQSGHNTVSWYQQALGQGPQFIFQYYREEENGRGNFPPRFSGLQFPNYSSELNVNALELDDSALYLCASSVRDSNEQFFGPGTRLTVL.

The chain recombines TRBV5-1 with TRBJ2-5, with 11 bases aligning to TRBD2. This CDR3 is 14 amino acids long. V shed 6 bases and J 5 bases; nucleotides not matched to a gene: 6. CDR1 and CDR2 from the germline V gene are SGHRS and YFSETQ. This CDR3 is CASTLGTSGETQYF. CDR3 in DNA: TGCGCCAGCACTCTAGGGACTAGCGGCGAGACCCAGTACTTC.

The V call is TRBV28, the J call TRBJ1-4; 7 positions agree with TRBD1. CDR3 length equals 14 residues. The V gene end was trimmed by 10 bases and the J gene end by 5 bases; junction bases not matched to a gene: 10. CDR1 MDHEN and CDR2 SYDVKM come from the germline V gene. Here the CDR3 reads CATRPQGMNEKLFF. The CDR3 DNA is TGTGCCACACGACCACAGGGGATGAATGAAAAACTGTTTTTT.

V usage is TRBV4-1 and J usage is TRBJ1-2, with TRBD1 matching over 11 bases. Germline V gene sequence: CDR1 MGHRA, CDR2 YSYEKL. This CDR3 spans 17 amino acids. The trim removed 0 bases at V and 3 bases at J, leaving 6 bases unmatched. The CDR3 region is CASSQDHRTGGHYGYTF. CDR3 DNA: TGCGCCAGCAGCCAAGACCATAGGACAGGGGGCCACTATGGCTACACCTTC.

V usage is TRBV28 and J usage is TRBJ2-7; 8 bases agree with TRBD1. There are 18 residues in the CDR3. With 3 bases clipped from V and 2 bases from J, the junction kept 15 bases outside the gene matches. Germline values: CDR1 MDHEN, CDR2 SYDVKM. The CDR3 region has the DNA TGTGCCAGCAGTTTTCCCGGGACAGGTCCGGGGTCACCCTACGAGCAGTACTTC. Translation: CASSFPGTGPGSPYEQYF.

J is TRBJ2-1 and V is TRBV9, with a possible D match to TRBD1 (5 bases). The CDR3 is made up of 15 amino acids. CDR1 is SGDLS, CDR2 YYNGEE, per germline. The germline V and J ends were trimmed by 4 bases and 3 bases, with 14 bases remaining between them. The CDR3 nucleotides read TGTGCCAGCAGCCCGAGCAGGGTAGGCTACAATGAGCAGTTCTTC. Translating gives CASSPSRVGYNEQFF.

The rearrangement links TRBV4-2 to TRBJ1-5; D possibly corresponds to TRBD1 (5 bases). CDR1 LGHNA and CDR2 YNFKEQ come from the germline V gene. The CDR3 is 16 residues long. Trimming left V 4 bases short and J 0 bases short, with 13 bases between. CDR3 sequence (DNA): TGTGCCAGCAGCCTGGTAGGGGTTTATAGCAATCAGCCCCAGCATTTT. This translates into CASSLVGVYSNQPQHF.